These 9 T cell receptor beta chains originate from one sample sequenced in a study of blood T cell repertoires in COVID-19. Assay: immunoSEQ multiplex PCR; the TCRdb copy retains only in-frame clones and omits some. The sample records under 250,000 clones, 85% to 90% being singletons. Sequencing used peripheral blood. The receptors come from a man between 45 and 60 years old with COVID-19, enrolled during active disease.

The chain links TRBV6-5 to TRBJ1-4; 8 bases are shared with TRBD1. The length of the CDR3 is 15 residues. Germline V gives CDR1 MNHEY, CDR2 SVGAGI. With 5 bases clipped from V and 3 bases from J, the junction kept 5 bases outside the gene matches. In DNA, the CDR3 is TGTGCCAGCAGTCAACCAGGGGGCGCTAATGAAAAACTGTTTTTT. This sequence encodes CASSQPGGANEKLFF.

The chain recombines TRBV7-2 with TRBJ2-3; 7 nucleotides agree with TRBD1. J was trimmed by 2 bases and V by 5 bases; bases with no gene match: 7. Germline V CDR1 and CDR2: SGHTA, FQGNSA. The CDR3 contains 15 residues. Written as DNA, the CDR3 is TGTGCCAGCAGCCTTTGGGGACAGCACACAGATACGCAGTATTTT. Encoded protein: CASSLWGQHTDTQYF.

The chain carries TRBV3-1 (or the pseudogene TRBV3-2) and TRBJ2-1; D is uncertain. Germline values: CDR1 LGHDT, CDR2 YNNKEL (reference sequence). The CDR3 is 12 residues long. The V end was cut by 5 bases, the J end by 14 bases, with 16 bases between. CDR3 amino acids: CASSTTSSEEFF. CDR3 DNA: TGTGCCAGCAGCACCACGTCTTCCGAGGAGTTCTTC.

Only one count was recorded for this clone. V gene TRBV25-1 combines with J gene TRBJ2-5, with 8 bases lining up with TRBD2. Germline-derived CDR1 and CDR2 are MGHDK and SYGVNS. The CDR3 is 13 amino acids. J gave up 4 bases and V 8 bases, and 6 bases lay outside the gene matches. In DNA form, the CDR3 reads TGTGCCAGCCTCGGGGGGGCAGGAGAGACCCAGTACTTC. Amino acids: CASLGGAGETQYF.

CDR3: CASSLNSLNQPQHF. CDR3 nucleotides: TGTGCCAGCAGCTTAAACAGTCTCAATCAGCCCCAGCATTTT. This chain connects TRBV7-9 to TRBJ1-5; D uncertain. CDR3 length: 14 amino acids. V was trimmed by 2 bases and J by 3 bases, leaving 8 bases between them. CDR1 is SEHNR and CDR2 is FQNEAQ in the germline V gene (reference sequence).

V and J are TRBV24-1 and TRBJ1-2, with 9 bases matching TRBD1. Germline CDR1 KGHDR, CDR2 SFDVKD. The CDR3 length is 15 residues. With V trimmed by 2 bases and J by 4 bases, 4 bases remained unmatched. This CDR3 reads CATSDYRGPAYGYTF. CDR3 bases: TGTGCCACCAGTGATTACAGGGGGCCCGCCTATGGCTACACCTTC.

This chain uses TRBV10-2 with TRBJ1-3; 8 bases line up with TRBD1. The CDR3 sequence is 15 residues long. Germline V gene data show CDR1 as WSHSY and CDR2 as SAAADI. V lost 6 bases and J lost 0; bases outside the gene matches: 4. CDR3 nucleotide sequence: TGCGCCAGCAGGGGGACAGGCAGCTCTGGAAACACCATATATTTT. As protein: CASRGTGSSGNTIYF.

V and J are TRBV5-1 and TRBJ2-7; the match to TRBD1 covers 9 bases. Germline-derived CDR1 and CDR2 are SGHRS and YFSETQ. J was trimmed by 5 bases and V by 0 bases; bases with no gene match: 6. The CDR3 sequence is 15 residues long. The CDR3 here is CASSLERTGVDEQYF. DNA of the CDR3: TGCGCCAGCAGCTTGGAACGGACAGGGGTTGACGAGCAGTACTTC.

The V gene is TRBV6-5, the J gene TRBJ1-1; 8 bases match TRBD1. Germline-derived CDR1 and CDR2 are MNHEY and SVGAGI. This CDR3 is built from 13 residues. The V and J ends lost 2 bases and 10 bases, in that order; junction bases with no gene match: 6. This CDR3 is CASSYSQGARAFF. The CDR3 DNA sequence: TGTGCCAGCAGTTACAGTCAGGGGGCGAGAGCTTTCTTT.